The 31 T cell receptor beta chains below come from one sample, sequenced in a study of shared clonotypes between healthy human individuals. Profiled with immunoSEQ multiplex PCR; TCRdb holds only in-frame clones, not every one. This repertoire shows over a million clones, about 80% found once; its top ten account for approximately 1.5%. Material for sequencing was memory CD4+ T cells sorted from blood. As for subset: CD45RA-negative fraction. The source is a man aged 18 to 29 in good health.

The chain has TRBV27 and TRBJ2-1; 8 bases match TRBD2. The length of the CDR3 is 15 residues. Germline V gene lookup returns CDR1 MNHEY and CDR2 SMNVEV (reference sequence). The V and J ends lost 8 bases and 8 bases, in that order; junction bases with no gene match: 14. As DNA, the CDR3 is TGTGCCAGCGGTGTCAATAGCGGGAAATTCCATGAGCAGTTCTTC. Translation: CASGVNSGKFHEQFF.

This clone appeared many times. This chain uses TRBV11-2 with TRBJ2-2; perhaps D is TRBD1 or TRBD2 (5 bases each). The V end lost 5 bases, the J end lost 1 base, and 11 bases lay between the germline ends. The CDR3 consists of 15 residues. Germline values: CDR1 SGHAT, CDR2 FQNNGV. The CDR3 loop is CASSGKGRNTGELFF. The CDR3 DNA reads TGTGCCAGCAGCGGAAAGGGACGGAACACCGGGGAGCTGTTTTTT.

The rearrangement uses TRBV9 and TRBJ2-3, with D unresolved. This CDR3 has 16 amino acids. In germline, CDR1 is SGDLS, CDR2 YYNGEE. The V and J ends lost 0 bases and 5 bases respectively, with 16 bases between them. CDR3 bases: TGTGCCAGCAGCGTAGGGCACCCCCCCTTCCTAGATACGCAGTATTTT. Protein sequence: CASSVGHPPFLDTQYF.

This chain joins TRBV6-1 and TRBJ2-7; possibly TRBD1 for D (5 bases). The germline V and J ends were trimmed by 7 bases and 5 bases, with 15 bases remaining between them. The CDR3 runs to 13 residues. Germline loops: CDR1 MNHNS, CDR2 SASEGT. CDR3 region: CASIRNRGHEQYF. CDR3 in DNA: TGTGCCAGCATTCGTAATAGGGGCCACGAGCAGTACTTC.

The chain uses TRBV10-3 and TRBJ2-1, with TRBD2 matching 12 bases. The CDR3 extends over 15 amino acids. Germline assignment: CDR1 ENHRY and CDR2 SYGVKD. The V and J ends lost 6 bases and 5 bases, in that order; junction bases with no gene match: 5. The CDR3 spells CAIRTSGGGHNEQFF. CDR3 nucleotide sequence: TGTGCCATCAGGACTAGCGGGGGCGGTCACAATGAGCAGTTCTTC.

Note on this clone: Other DNA sequences from this sample encode an identical CDR3 as well. The chain employs TRBV7-9 and TRBJ1-1, with D hard to call. V was cut by 1 base and J by 1 base, with 4 bases left in between. In germline, CDR1 is SEHNR, CDR2 FQNEAQ (reference sequence). This CDR3 contains 13 residues. The CDR3 sequence: CASSLERNTEAFF. The CDR3 nucleotides are TGTGCCAGCAGCTTAGAGAGGAACACTGAAGCTTTCTTT.

V gene TRBV10-3 combines with J gene TRBJ1-5; D call uncertain. Per the germline V gene, CDR1 is ENHRY and CDR2 is SYGVKD. This CDR3 has 16 residues. Deletions cut 0 bases from V and 6 bases from J, with 15 bases between. The CDR3 sequence is CAISESPPSLGQPQHF. The CDR3, as DNA: TGTGCCATCAGTGAGTCCCCACCGTCCTTGGGTCAGCCCCAGCATTTT.

This sequence joins TRBV7-2 and TRBJ2-2; 7 nucleotides align to TRBD2. V lost 5 bases to trimming and J lost 4 bases; unmatched junction nucleotides: 7. The germline V gene has CDR1 SGHTA and CDR2 FQGNSA. This CDR3 has 15 amino acids. CDR3 DNA sequence: TGTGCCAGCAGCCCCGGGGGGATGGCCACCGGGGAGCTGTTTTTT. Translated: CASSPGGMATGELFF.

The chain joins TRBV28 to TRBJ2-5, with 12 bases lining up with TRBD1. CDR3 length equals 18 residues. V shed 6 bases, J shed 5 bases, and the junction held 16 bases outside the gene matches. The germline V gene has CDR1 MDHEN and CDR2 SYDVKM. Here the CDR3 reads CASSQWAGQGAQSETQYF. The DNA of the CDR3 is TGTGCCAGCAGCCAATGGGCGGGACAGGGGGCGCAATCGGAGACCCAGTACTTC.

This chain joins TRBV6-5 and TRBJ2-6, with TRBD2 as a possible D gene (5 bases). This CDR3 is built from 15 residues. V lost 2 bases and J lost 2, with 7 bases in between. The V gene's germline CDR1 is MNHEY and CDR2 SVGAGI. CDR3 amino acids: CASSYMRAGANVLTF. CDR3 DNA: TGTGCCAGCAGTTACATGAGGGCTGGGGCCAACGTCCTGACTTTC.

The V call is TRBV29-1, the J call TRBJ2-6, with D unclear. V was pared by 6 bases and J by 0 bases, with 12 bases between. There are 15 residues in the CDR3. The germline gives CDR1 SQVTM, CDR2 ANQGSEA. CDR3 amino acids: CSVGGEDSGANVLTF. As DNA, the CDR3 is TGCAGCGTCGGCGGCGAAGACTCTGGGGCCAACGTCCTGACTTTC.

The V and J genes are TRBV5-1 and TRBJ2-7; D gene ambiguous. The ends were cut back, 0 bases at V and 2 bases at J, with 9 bases in the middle. Germline CDR1 SGHRS, CDR2 YFSETQ. The CDR3 covers 14 residues. The CDR3 spells CASSLEVPPYEQYF. The CDR3 DNA follows: TGCGCCAGCAGCTTGGAGGTGCCCCCCTACGAGCAGTACTTC.

The gene calls are TRBV10-3 and TRBJ2-1, with D possibly matching TRBD1 (6 bases). The length of the CDR3 is 11 residues. CDR1 and CDR2 from the germline V gene are ENHRY and SYGVKD. V lost 3 bases to trimming and J lost 15 bases, with 12 bases between them. The CDR3 protein is CAISDGTSLFF. The DNA of the CDR3 is TGTGCCATCAGTGACGGGACATCGCTGTTCTTC.

The chain is built from TRBV28 and TRBJ1-5, with 7 bases matching TRBD1. Germline CDR1 reads MDHEN; CDR2 reads SYDVKM. CDR3 length equals 15 residues. After removal of 4 bases from V and 3 bases from J, the junction contained 6 bases not matched to a gene. This chain's CDR3 is CASSSSGGPNQPQHF. For the CDR3, the DNA is TGTGCCAGCAGTTCCTCAGGGGGACCCAATCAGCCCCAGCATTTT.

This chain uses TRBV30 with TRBJ2-3; 8 positions match TRBD2. Per germline, CDR1 GTSNPN and CDR2 SVGIG (reference sequence). The CDR3 is 15 amino acids. V shed 2 bases and J 0 bases; nucleotides not matched to a gene: 4. The CDR3 DNA follows: TGTGCCTGGAGTTTGGGACTAGTGAGCACAGATACGCAGTATTTT. Its protein product is CAWSLGLVSTDTQYF.

V gene TRBV2 combines with J gene TRBJ2-5; the match to TRBD2 covers 10 bases. The junction had 8 bases not matched to a gene; V was cut back by 5 bases and J by 5 bases. The germline V gene has CDR1 SNHLY and CDR2 FYNNEI. The CDR3 has 15 residues. CDR3 DNA: TGTGCCAGCAGTAGTTCAGCGGGGGGGCAGGAGACCCAGTACTTC. As protein: CASSSSAGGQETQYF.

The genes are TRBV29-1 and TRBJ2-1; 8 bases fit TRBD2. In germline, CDR1 is SQVTM, CDR2 ANQGSEA. This CDR3 contains 15 residues. Germline trimming cut 3 bases from V and 6 bases from J; bases unmatched to any gene: 10. CDR3: CSVDGSGILTNEQFF. CDR3 sequence (DNA): TGCAGCGTTGATGGTAGCGGGATATTGACCAATGAGCAGTTCTTC.

The chain employs TRBV6-1 and TRBJ2-1; 9 bases map to TRBD2. CDR3 size: 14 residues. V shed 6 bases, J shed 9 bases, and the junction held 9 bases outside the gene matches. Germline loops: CDR1 MNHNS, CDR2 SASEGT. The CDR3 region is CASRPGLADTEQFF. The CDR3 DNA reads as TGTGCCAGCAGGCCGGGACTAGCTGATACTGAGCAGTTCTTC.

As regards this clone: This sample includes further DNA sequences coding for the same CDR3. This chain joins TRBV5-1 and TRBJ2-2; maybe TRBD1 (5 bases). The CDR3 consists of 15 residues. Germline values: CDR1 SGHRS, CDR2 YFSETQ. The V and J ends lost 2 bases and 2 bases respectively, with 10 bases between them. CDR3 region: CASSLRTTNTGELFF. The CDR3 bases are TGCGCCAGCAGCTTACGGACAACCAACACCGGGGAGCTGTTTTTT.

The V and J genes are TRBV27 and TRBJ2-7; 9 bases map to TRBD2. The CDR3 consists of 18 residues. V gave up 4 bases and J gave up 0 bases; unmatched junction bases: 13. In germline, CDR1 is MNHEY, CDR2 SMNVEV (reference sequence). The CDR3 coding sequence is TGTGCCAGCAGTTCCATAGCGGGAGCGCCCCCCCTCTCCTACGAGCAGTACTTC. This codes for CASSSIAGAPPLSYEQYF.

The chain joins TRBV7-2 to TRBJ2-7, with TRBD2 identical over 14 bases. Germline V gene data show CDR1 as SGHTA and CDR2 as FQGNSA. Germline trimming cut 0 bases from V and 5 bases from J; bases unmatched to any gene: 3. The length of the CDR3 is 16 residues. The CDR3 is CASSLAGLAGVHEQYF. In DNA form, the CDR3 reads TGTGCCAGCAGCTTAGCGGGACTAGCGGGAGTGCACGAGCAGTACTTC.

This chain joins TRBV23-1 and TRBJ2-2; 16 positions agree with TRBD2. TRBV23-1 carries the ORF label, with uncertain function. The CDR3 runs 20 residues. The ends lost 4 bases at V and 0 bases at J; junction bases unmatched: 8. As DNA, the CDR3 is TGCGCCAGCAGTCGATATACCGGGACTAGCGGGAGGGCGAACACCGGGGAGCTGTTTTTT. Translation: CASSRYTGTSGRANTGELFF.

This clone was recorded a few times. This chain links TRBV5-4 with TRBJ2-7; TRBD1 or TRBD2 may be the D gene (5 bases each). The CDR3 totals 15 residues. V lost 2 bases and J lost 0, with 12 bases in between. Per the germline V gene, CDR1 is SGHNT and CDR2 is YYREEE (reference sequence). In DNA form, the CDR3 reads TGTGCCAGCAGCTTTACCGGGACGGCCTCCTACGAGCAGTACTTC. Translating it yields CASSFTGTASYEQYF.

The chain uses TRBV28 and TRBJ1-3; D uncertain. Looked up from germline, CDR1 is MDHEN and CDR2 is SYDVKM. This CDR3 has 14 amino acids. V lost 2 bases to trimming and J lost 0 bases, with 5 bases between them. The CDR3 sequence is CASSLPPSGNTIYF. Here the CDR3 DNA reads TGTGCCAGCAGTTTACCTCCCTCTGGAAACACCATATATTTT. Complete variable domain (other parts from reference TRBV28 and TRBJ1-3): DVKVTQSSRYLVKRTGEKVFLECVQDMDHENMFWYRQDPGLGLRLIYFSYDVKMKEKGDIPEGYSVSREKKERFSLILESASTNQTSMYLCASSLPPSGNTIYFGEGSWLTVV.

V gene TRBV7-9 combines with J gene TRBJ2-3; TRBD1 matches 8 bases. The CDR3 contains 14 residues. V shed 5 bases and J 2 bases; nucleotides not matched to a gene: 3. Germline CDR1 reads SEHNR; CDR2 reads FQNEAQ (reference sequence). CDR3 bases: TGTGCCAGCAGCGCACAGGGGGTCACAGATACGCAGTATTTT. Its translation is CASSAQGVTDTQYF. Looking up the rest from reference TRBV7-9 and TRBJ2-3 gives the full variable domain: DTGVSQNPRHKITKRGQNVTFRCDPISEHNRLYWYRQTLGQGPEFLTYFQNEAQLEKSRLLSDRFSAERPKGSFSTLEIQRTEQGDSAMYLCASSAQGVTDTQYFGPGTRLTVL.

The chain has TRBV19 and TRBJ1-5, with D uncertain. Between the trimmed V and J ends, which lost 5 bases and 5 bases, there was a span of 22 bases. The CDR3 is 17 residues long. Germline V CDR1 and CDR2: LNHDA, SQIVND (reference sequence). The CDR3 loop is CASSPMEGGRRDQPQHF. For the CDR3, the DNA is TGTGCCAGTAGTCCAATGGAGGGAGGGAGAAGAGATCAGCCCCAGCATTTT.

Worth noting for this clone: The sample carries other DNA sequences with the same CDR3. The V call is TRBV19, the J call TRBJ1-2; D is unresolved. This CDR3 region has 13 residues. Deletions cut 5 bases from V and 4 bases from J, with 11 bases between. Germline-derived CDR1 and CDR2 are LNHDA and SQIVND (reference sequence). Here the CDR3 DNA reads TGTGCCAGTAGTCCTGGGGTTGGCTATGGCTACACCTTC. It encodes CASSPGVGYGYTF.

This chain links TRBV7-3 with TRBJ1-1, with 7 bases aligning to TRBD1. In germline, CDR1 is SGHTA, CDR2 FQGTGA. The CDR3 consists of 15 residues. Losses at the gene ends were 6 bases for V and 5 bases for J; bases not matched to a gene: 12. The CDR3 here is CASRPRGAPGTEAFF. Here the CDR3 DNA reads TGTGCCAGCAGGCCCAGGGGGGCCCCGGGGACTGAAGCTTTCTTT.

The chain's CDR3 is CASRGTSNTGELFF. The CDR3 region has the DNA TGTGCCAGCAGAGGGACTAGCAACACCGGGGAGCTGTTTTTT. The chain carries TRBV6-6 and TRBJ2-2; the match to TRBD2 covers 9 bases. The trim removed 6 bases at V and 2 bases at J, leaving 1 base unmatched. Germline V gives CDR1 MNHNY, CDR2 SVGAGI (reference sequence). This CDR3 region has 14 residues.

The chain has TRBV19 and TRBJ2-1; 9 bases map to TRBD2. The V gene's germline CDR1 is LNHDA and CDR2 SQIVND (reference sequence). V shed 9 bases, J shed 5 bases, and the junction held 11 bases outside the gene matches. The length of the CDR3 is 15 residues. The chain's CDR3 is CASGGRTSVDNEQFF. The CDR3 region has the DNA TGTGCCAGCGGGGGTAGGACTAGCGTCGACAATGAGCAGTTCTTC.

The chain is built from TRBV18 and TRBJ2-7, with TRBD2 matching 12 bases. Germline-derived CDR1 and CDR2 are KGHSH and LQKENI. V gave up 4 bases and J gave up 2 bases; unmatched junction bases: 3. The CDR3 length is 15 residues. CDR3: CASSLLAGGPYEQYF. DNA of the CDR3: TGTGCCAGCTCACTCCTAGCGGGGGGGCCCTACGAGCAGTACTTC.